What follows are 13 T cell receptor beta chains derived from one specimen sequenced in a study of blood T cell repertoires in COVID-19. Repertoires were generated with immunoSEQ multiplex PCR, while TCRdb's copy carries only in-frame clones and drops some. The sample contains about 150,000 clones, 85% to 95% of which appear only once. The sample consisted of peripheral blood. Receptors originate from a man aged 50 or older with acute or convalescent COVID-19.

The chain has TRBV28 and TRBJ2-4; tentative D call: TRBD1 (5 bases). Germline V gene sequence: CDR1 MDHEN, CDR2 SYDVKM. V was clipped by 3 bases and J by 6 bases, with 21 bases between them. The CDR3 is made up of 17 amino acids. CDR3 protein: CASSFSFVGRVRNIQYF. The DNA of the CDR3 is TGTGCCAGCAGTTTCTCATTCGTAGGCAGGGTCCGAAACATTCAGTACTTC.

The CDR3 reads CASTGQTQETQYF. In DNA, the CDR3 is TGTGCCAGCACCGGACAGACACAAGAGACCCAGTACTTC. The rearrangement joins TRBV2 to TRBJ2-5; weak D call: TRBD1 (6 bases). In germline, CDR1 is SNHLY, CDR2 FYNNEI. This CDR3 spans 13 amino acids. The ends were cut back, 7 bases at V and 2 bases at J, with 11 bases in the middle.

This chain joins TRBV19 and TRBJ2-1, with TRBD2 identical over 10 bases. Germline lookup yields CDR1 LNHDA and CDR2 SQIVND (reference sequence). The CDR3 sequence is 19 residues long. The V and J ends lost 0 bases and 1 base, in that order; junction bases with no gene match: 9. As DNA, the CDR3 is TGTGCCAGTAGTATAGACGGGCGAGCGGGAGGGCGGTCCTACAATGAGCAGTTCTTC. It is translated as CASSIDGRAGGRSYNEQFF.

The V call is TRBV30, the J call TRBJ2-1, with a tentative D call TRBD2 (6 bases). In germline, CDR1 is GTSNPN, CDR2 SVGIG (reference sequence). V lost 1 base to trimming and J lost 4 bases, with 8 bases between them. The CDR3 is 13 amino acids. The CDR3 region has the DNA TGTGCCTGGAGTGGGACTACATACAATGAGCAGTTCTTC. It encodes CAWSGTTYNEQFF. The variable domain in full, completed from reference TRBV30 and TRBJ2-1, reads SQTIHQWPATLVQPVGSPLSLECTVEGTSNPNLYWYRQAAGRGLQLLFYSVGIGQISSEVPQNLSASRPQDRQFILSSKKLLLSDSGFYLCAWSGTTYNEQFFGPGTRLTVL.

This chain uses TRBV18 with TRBJ1-1; D is undetermined. This CDR3 has 13 amino acids. The V end lost 5 bases, the J end lost 3 bases, and 10 bases lay between the germline ends. Per the germline V gene, CDR1 is KGHSH and CDR2 is LQKENI. The CDR3 nucleotides are TGTGCCAGCTCAACCAACGAGGACACTGAAGCTTTCTTT. It translates to CASSTNEDTEAFF.

The V call is TRBV21-1, the J call TRBJ2-5; the table assigns TRBD1, which was not confirmed against the DNA. TRBV21-1 is termed a pseudogene. This CDR3 has 16 amino acids. The CDR3 DNA reads as TGTGCCAGCAGCAAAGCGCGTGGGGGCTGCCCAGAGACCCAGTACTTC. This sequence encodes CASSKARGGCPETQYF.

The CDR3 DNA reads TGTGCCAGCAGCTTGGTAGGGACACCGTTAACCCCAGATACGCAGTATTTT. This encodes CASSLVGTPLTPDTQYF. V usage is TRBV7-2 and J usage is TRBJ2-3, with a possible D match to TRBD1 (6 bases). The CDR3 is 17 residues long. V lost 3 bases and J 4 bases, leaving 20 bases between the germline ends. The V gene's germline CDR1 is SGHTA and CDR2 FQGNSA.

CDR3 in DNA: TGTGCCAGCAGCTCCGGGACTAGCGGGAGGCTGCGTGATACGCAGTATTTT. It is translated as CASSSGTSGRLRDTQYF. The V call is TRBV7-3, the J call TRBJ2-3; 15 nucleotides match TRBD2. V trimming: 4 bases; J trimming: 6 bases; junction bases outside the gene matches: 8. The CDR3 loop spans 17 amino acids. Looked up from germline, CDR1 is SGHTA and CDR2 is FQGTGA.

The chain couples TRBV7-9 to TRBJ1-1, with TRBD1 identical over 8 bases. The CDR3 has 14 amino acids. Losses at the gene ends were 2 bases for V and 5 bases for J; bases not matched to a gene: 4. The germline V gene encodes CDR1 SEHNR and CDR2 FQNEAQ (reference sequence). CDR3 region: CASSLQGADTEAFF. The DNA for the CDR3 is TGTGCCAGCAGCTTACAGGGGGCGGATACTGAAGCTTTCTTT.

J is TRBJ2-3 and V is TRBV7-9, with TRBD2 identical over 9 bases. Trimming took 2 bases from V and 3 from J; bases not matched to a gene: 3. Germline V gives CDR1 SEHNR, CDR2 FQNEAQ (reference sequence). The CDR3 extends over 15 amino acids. The chain's CDR3 is CASSLIAGETDTQYF. The DNA of the CDR3 is TGTGCCAGCAGCTTAATAGCGGGGGAGACAGATACGCAGTATTTT.

The rearrangement uses TRBV7-8 and TRBJ1-1; D gene unclear. The CDR3 covers 13 residues. V lost 1 base and J lost 6, with 9 bases in between. In germline, CDR1 is SGHVS, CDR2 FQNEAQ. CDR3 bases: TGTGCCAGCAGCTTAGTGGCGGGCGCTGAAGCTTTCTTT. This encodes CASSLVAGAEAFF.

The chain carries TRBV7-8 and TRBJ2-1; TRBD2 matches at 12 bases. CDR3 length: 14 amino acids. Germline CDR1 and CDR2: SGHVS and FQNEAQ. Trimming removed 8 bases from V and 7 bases from J; junction bases left unmatched: 6. The CDR3 coding sequence is TGTGCCAGCCGACTAGCGGGAGAGTATAATGAGCAGTTCTTC. This encodes CASRLAGEYNEQFF.

The V call is TRBV10-2, the J call TRBJ1-4, with a tentative D call TRBD1 (5 bases). V dropped 2 bases and J dropped 6 bases, with 10 bases sitting between them. Looked up from germline, CDR1 is WSHSY and CDR2 is SAAADI. The length of the CDR3 is 14 residues. The CDR3 region has the DNA TGCGCCAGCAGTGAGCCAGGGTCGGATGAAAAACTGTTTTTT. It specifies CASSEPGSDEKLFF.